The source of this TCR beta chain is a study of identical twins. Trimming at V came to 1 base and at J to 9 bases, leaving 3 bases not matched to a gene. CDR1 and CDR2 (germline): GTSNPN, SVGIG (reference sequence). This CDR3 spans 14 amino acids. General study points: In drawing conclusions, the study used cross-sectional statistical analysis and did not follow the same donors.

As to this clonotype: What it binds is not known.

Each CDR3 protein gets one entry after TCRdb re-called the 5' RACE reads with MiXCR. This table holds just over 500,000 distinct CDR3 sequences, under 25% found once. Separately, the same data were catalogued under a study of T cells expressing NK-cell markers. That source adds: NKG2C+ dominant clonotypes from 5 to 7 donors made up about 1.0-7.5% of CD8+ T cells.

This chain links TRBV30 with TRBJ2-1; 13 bases line up with TRBD2. This sequence originates from a woman aged 18-29 years in good health. Sample: CD4+ T cells sorted from blood. DNA of the CDR3: TGTGCCTGGAGTGGGACTAGCGGGAGCACTGAGCAGTTCTTC. This translates into CAWSGTSGSTEQFF.